Listed below are T cell receptor beta chains from one sample, sequenced in a study of shared clonotypes between healthy human individuals. This table comes from immunoSEQ multiplex PCR, and its TCRdb copy is limited to in-frame clones, with some not included. This sample yields roughly 2 million clones, of which 85% to 95% are seen a single time; approximately 0.13% belongs to the top ten. Sequencing used naive CD4+ T cells sorted from blood. The source is a young man in good health. Both conserved end residues are part of each CDR3. The D gene is left open where the match is weak. Clone size is given for some rows only: seen once, a few or many times, or a class if the clone is expanded.

J,V,D,size,CDR3,DNA
TRBJ2-7,TRBV30,NA,once,CAWSEARNEQYF,TGTGCCTGGAGTGAAGCGCGGAACGAGCAGTACTTC
TRBJ2-1,TRBV9,TRBD2,NA,CASSVAGTSMNEQFF,TGTGCCAGCAGCGTAGCGGGGACTAGCATGAATGAGCAGTTCTTC
TRBJ2-1,TRBV5-1,TRBD2,NA,CASSLEASGGLDEQFF,TGCGCCAGCAGCTTGGAAGCTAGCGGAGGGCTTGATGAGCAGTTCTTC
TRBJ1-3,TRBV7-2,NA,NA,CASSSTGHGNTIYF,TGTGCCAGCAGCTCGACGGGACACGGAAACACCATATATTTT
TRBJ1-4,TRBV2,TRBD1,NA,CASSQDRAANEKLFF,TGTGCCAGCAGTCAGGACAGGGCGGCTAATGAAAAACTGTTTTTT
TRBJ2-7,TRBV28,NA,NA,CASSSPGGTYEQYF,TGTGCCAGCAGTTCCCCCGGCGGTACCTACGAGCAGTACTTC
TRBJ2-2,TRBV7-9,NA,NA,CASSWEDKNTGELFF,TGTGCCAGCAGCTGGGAAGATAAGAACACCGGGGAGCTGTTTTTT
TRBJ2-1,TRBV6-1,NA,NA,CASSPRVYNEQFF,TGTGCCAGCAGTCCCCGGGTCTACAATGAGCAGTTCTTC
TRBJ1-6,TRBV7-2,TRBD1,once,CASSIQGANNSPLHF,TGTGCCAGCAGCATACAGGGGGCGAATAATTCACCCCTCCACTTT
TRBJ1-2,TRBV7-3,NA,NA,CASSPGTVYGYTF,TGTGCCAGCAGCCCCGGGACGGTCTATGGCTACACCTTC
TRBJ1-1,TRBV11-1,NA,NA,CASSQGMNTEAFF,TGTGCCAGCAGCCAGGGGATGAACACTGAAGCTTTCTTT
TRBJ1-4,TRBV7-9,NA,NA,CASSFLTEKLFF,TGTGCCAGCAGCTTTTTAACTGAAAAACTGTTTTTT
TRBJ1-3,TRBV10-1,TRBD1,NA,CALSPDRDGNTIYF,TGCGCCCTTTCCCCAGACAGGGATGGAAACACCATATATTTT
TRBJ2-5,TRBV2,TRBD2,NA,CASSKGLAGGPGETQYF,TGTGCCAGCAGTAAGGGACTAGCGGGAGGGCCGGGGGAGACCCAGTACTTC
TRBJ2-7,TRBV28,TRBD2,NA,CASRPGWEGSTYEQYF,TGTGCCAGCAGACCCGGTTGGGAGGGCTCAACCTACGAGCAGTACTTC
TRBJ2-2,TRBV30,NA,NA,CAWTSGGTGELFF,TGTGCCTGGACCTCCGGGGGAACCGGGGAGCTGTTTTTT
TRBJ2-5,TRBV7-9,NA,NA,CASNSEFQETQYF,TGTGCCAGCAATTCAGAATTCCAAGAGACCCAGTACTTC
TRBJ2-4,TRBV6-5,TRBD1,NA,CASSYDRDRNIQYF,TGTGCCAGCAGTTACGATAGGGACAGAAACATTCAGTACTTC
TRBJ2-3,TRBV10-2,NA,NA,CASSAPGLGADTQYF,TGCGCCAGCAGCGCACCGGGGTTAGGGGCGGATACGCAGTATTTT
TRBJ2-1,TRBV18,NA,NA,CASSPNAGTIRGNEQFF,TGTGCCAGCTCACCAAATGCCGGGACAATAAGAGGTAATGAGCAGTTCTTC
TRBJ2-7,TRBV11-2,NA,NA,CASSSGGQPYEQYF,TGTGCCAGCAGCTCCGGTGGACAGCCCTACGAGCAGTACTTC
TRBJ2-1,TRBV6-5,NA,NA,CASSRAGEQFF,TGTGCCAGCAGTCGAGCGGGCGAGCAGTTCTTC
TRBJ1-6,TRBV5-4,NA,once,CASSRGQSPNSPLHF,TGTGCCAGCAGCCGCGGACAGTCACCCAATTCACCCCTCCACTTT
TRBJ2-3,TRBV21-1,NA,NA,CASSNSPLGPATQYF,TGTGCCAGCAGCAACTCCCCCCTAGGGCCTGCTACGCAGTATTTT
TRBJ1-6,TRBV6-5,NA,NA,CASTQTGVLSSPLHF,TGTGCCAGCACTCAGACCGGGGTATTAAGTTCACCCCTCCACTTT
TRBJ1-2,TRBV5-5,TRBD1,NA,CASRRPGTGPVYGYTF,TGTGCCAGCAGGCGACCGGGGACAGGGCCTGTCTATGGCTACACCTTC
TRBJ2-3,TRBV11-3,NA,NA,CASSYLSDTQYF,TGTGCCAGCAGCTACCTATCCGATACGCAGTATTTT
TRBJ1-1,TRBV7-9,NA,NA,CASSPRGQNTEAFF,TGTGCCAGCAGCCCGAGGGGCCAGAACACTGAAGCTTTCTTT
TRBJ2-7,TRBV18,TRBD2,NA,CASSPVTSGMYDEQYF,TGTGCCAGCTCACCTGTGACTAGCGGGATGTACGACGAGCAGTACTTC
TRBJ1-2,TRBV5-1,NA,NA,CASSLEQANYGYTF,TGCGCCAGCAGCTTGGAACAGGCTAACTATGGCTACACCTTC
TRBJ2-4,TRBV28,NA,once,CASSPGRAYLLAKNIQYF,TGTGCCAGCAGTCCCGGCAGGGCCTACCTCCTAGCCAAAAACATTCAGTACTTC
TRBJ1-5,TRBV21-1,NA,NA,CASSNGQGLHQPQHF,TGTGCCAGCAGCAACGGACAGGGGTTGCATCAGCCCCAGCATTTT
TRBJ2-2,TRBV5-4,TRBD2,NA,CASSPGGLADTGELFF,TGTGCCAGCAGCCCGGGAGGACTAGCGGACACCGGGGAGCTGTTTTTT
TRBJ1-5,TRBV18,TRBD1,NA,CASSPQGAVGNQPQHF,TGTGCCAGCTCACCGCAGGGGGCGGTGGGCAATCAGCCCCAGCATTTT
TRBJ2-7,TRBV2,NA,NA,CASVSPYEQYF,TGTGCCAGCGTGTCCCCTTACGAGCAGTACTTC
TRBJ2-5,TRBV9,TRBD2,NA,CASSVENPMGGGSETQYF,TGTGCCAGCAGCGTAGAAAATCCGATGGGCGGGGGATCGGAGACCCAGTACTTC
TRBJ2-7,TRBV5-1,NA,NA,CASSSLQGSGEQYF,TGCGCCAGCAGCTCATTACAGGGATCGGGGGAGCAGTACTTC
TRBJ2-1,TRBV19,TRBD2,NA,CASSLGGSGRAPEQFF,TGTGCCAGTAGTCTTGGGGGTAGCGGGAGGGCCCCTGAGCAGTTCTTC
TRBJ2-4,TRBV6-6,TRBD2,NA,CASSNPLGGKGNIQYF,TGTGCCAGCAGTAATCCCTTGGGGGGGAAGGGAAACATTCAGTACTTC
TRBJ2-5,TRBV30,TRBD2,once,CAWRGAGVPETQYF,TGTGCCTGGAGAGGGGCGGGAGTCCCAGAGACCCAGTACTTC
TRBJ2-7,TRBV5-1,TRBD2,NA,CASSSLAGGYEQYF,TGCGCCAGCAGCTCCTTAGCGGGAGGCTACGAGCAGTACTTC
TRBJ2-5,TRBV10-3,TRBD2,NA,CAIRASGGALETQYF,TGTGCCATCAGGGCTAGCGGGGGGGCTTTAGAGACCCAGTACTTC
TRBJ1-6,TRBV5-6,NA,NA,CASSLPGYNSPLHF,TGTGCCAGCAGCTTACCGGGCTATAATTCACCCCTCCACTTT
TRBJ1-1,TRBV10-3,TRBD1,NA,CAIMSTDRVAEAFF,TGTGCCATCATGAGCACGGACAGGGTGGCTGAAGCTTTCTTT
TRBJ1-1,TRBV7-3,NA,NA,CASSLAANTEAFF,TGTGCCAGCAGCTTAGCAGCCAACACTGAAGCTTTCTTT
TRBJ1-6,TRBV14,NA,NA,CASSQGLKSPLHF,TGTGCCAGCAGCCAGGGTCTGAAGTCACCCCTCCACTTT
TRBJ1-1,TRBV10-3,NA,NA,CAISESLPRNTEAFF,TGTGCCATCAGTGAGTCTCTCCCAAGGAACACTGAAGCTTTCTTT
TRBJ1-1,TRBV9,NA,NA,CASGKQGLNTEAFF,TGTGCCAGCGGAAAGCAGGGGTTGAACACTGAAGCTTTCTTT
TRBJ1-5,TRBV11-2,NA,NA,CASSLGSQSNQPQHF,TGTGCCAGCAGCTTAGGTTCACAGAGCAATCAGCCCCAGCATTTT
TRBJ2-1,TRBV11-3,NA,NA,CASSKNFLGDHSYNEQFF,TGTGCCAGCAGTAAGAATTTCCTCGGGGACCACTCCTACAATGAGCAGTTCTTC
TRBJ2-2,TRBV7-2,TRBD2,NA,CASSLASGTNTGELFF,TGTGCCAGCAGCTTAGCTAGCGGGACGAACACCGGGGAGCTGTTTTTT